The clone carrying this T cell receptor (beta chain) was counted ten times or more. TCRdb re-analysed the PCR reads in MiXCR, keeping a single row per CDR3 protein. The top ten clones hold less than 10% of a sample with roughly 9,800 distinct CDR3 sequences, 25% to 30% of them seen once. Germline-derived CDR1 and CDR2 are SGHVS and FNYEAQ. The CDR3 totals 16 residues. This entry is derived from a study of immune characterization of retroperitoneal liposarcoma. The rearrangement links TRBV7-6 to TRBJ2-1, with D possibly called TRBD1 or TRBD2 (5 bases each). The better agreement between TRBJ2-7 and the DNA end casts doubt on the J call. The TCR sequence derives from a male donor with retroperitoneal liposarcoma. Sequencing used tumor tissue. The CDR3 sequence is CASSLVPGAHYNEQYF. The CDR3 nucleotides read TGTGCCAGCAGCTTAGTCCCCGGGGCACACTACAATGAGCAGTACTTC.